These 21 T cell receptor beta chains originate from one sample sequenced in a study of T cell responses to AZD1222 COVID-19 vaccine. The table came from immunoSEQ multiplex PCR; TCRdb's copy has only in-frame clones and leaves some out. There are around 130,000 clones in the sample; around 83% occur only once, and 2.5% to 3.5% lies in the top ten. The specimen was peripheral blood, collected 28 days after the second AZD1222 dose. These TCRs come from an adult who received the AZD1222 COVID-19 vaccine.

This rearrangement joins TRBV21-1 to TRBJ2-1; the listed D gene, TRBD2, was not tested against the DNA. TRBV21-1 is flagged as a pseudogene. The CDR3 has 18 amino acids. The CDR3 sequence is CASSKAFYGGGTYNEQFF. The CDR3 bases are TGTGCCAGCAGCAAAGCTTTTTACGGGGGGGGCACCTACAATGAGCAGTTCTTC.

The J gene is TRBJ2-5, the V gene TRBV30; perhaps TRBD2 as D (6 bases). The germline V gene encodes CDR1 GTSNPN and CDR2 SVGIG (reference sequence). This CDR3 has 14 residues. Trimming cost V 5 bases and J 1 base, with 14 bases left between them. The CDR3 loop is CAWSPGLTQETQYF. The CDR3 DNA reads TGTGCCTGGTCCCCAGGACTAACCCAAGAGACCCAGTACTTC. The full variable domain, rest sourced from reference TRBV30 and TRBJ2-5, is SQTIHQWPATLVQPVGSPLSLECTVEGTSNPNLYWYRQAAGRGLQLLFYSVGIGQISSEVPQNLSASRPQDRQFILSSKKLLLSDSGFYLCAWSPGLTQETQYFGPGTRLLVL.

This chain joins TRBV6-1 and TRBJ1-1; D ambiguous. Germline values: CDR1 MNHNS, CDR2 SASEGT. The CDR3 totals 14 residues. V shed 1 base and J shed 6 bases, with 12 bases lying between them. The CDR3 nucleotides are TGTGCCAGCAGTGAAGGCGGTGGGAGCGCTGAAGCTTTCTTT. This codes for CASSEGGGSAEAFF.

The V gene is TRBV5-3, the J gene TRBJ1-6, with 7 bases aligning to TRBD1. TRBV5-3 is an open reading frame whose function is uncertain. This CDR3 spans 15 amino acids. With 1 base clipped from V and 14 bases from J, the junction kept 12 bases outside the gene matches. The CDR3 here is CARSLQRQGFASLHF. DNA for the CDR3: TGTGCCAGAAGCTTGCAGAGACAGGGCTTTGCGTCCCTCCACTTT.

V is TRBV15 and J is TRBJ2-7; tentative D call: TRBD2 (5 bases). Germline CDR1 and CDR2: LNHNV and YYDKDF (reference sequence). The CDR3 has 12 amino acids. V was trimmed by 5 bases and J by 3 bases, leaving 8 bases between them. CDR3 amino acids: CATSHEGYEQYF. The DNA for the CDR3 is TGTGCCACCAGCCACGAGGGCTACGAGCAGTACTTC.

V gene TRBV14 combines with J gene TRBJ1-3; D gene ambiguous. In germline, CDR1 is SGHDN, CDR2 FVKESK. CDR3 length equals 16 residues. The germline V and J ends were trimmed by 5 bases and 0 bases, with 14 bases remaining between them. CDR3 DNA sequence: TGTGCCAGCAGCTCGTTCACAGTCGCCTCTGGAAACACCATATATTTT. Encoded protein: CASSSFTVASGNTIYF. Variable domain in full (rest from reference TRBV14 and TRBJ1-3): EAGVTQFPSHSVIEKGQTVTLRCDPISGHDNLYWYRRVMGKEIKFLLHFVKESKQDESGMPNNRFLAERTGGTYSTLKVQPAELEDSGVYFCASSSFTVASGNTIYFGEGSWLTVV.

V and J are TRBV27 and TRBJ2-7; 7 bases match TRBD2. Germline CDR1 is MNHEY and CDR2 is SMNVEV (reference sequence). The V and J ends lost 8 bases and 7 bases, in that order; junction bases with no gene match: 2. The CDR3 runs 10 residues. CDR3 sequence reads: CASVGGEQYF. Here the CDR3 DNA reads TGTGCCAGCGTGGGGGGGGAGCAGTACTTC.

The chain has TRBV19 and TRBJ1-5; D perhaps matches TRBD1 (5 bases). Trimming pared 7 bases from V and 6 bases from J, leaving 16 bases between. Germline V CDR1 and CDR2: LNHDA, SQIVND (reference sequence). This CDR3 has 14 amino acids. The CDR3 reads CASTTVGGVQPQHF. For the CDR3, the DNA is TGTGCCAGTACGACCGTTGGGGGGGTTCAGCCCCAGCATTTT.

The chain combines TRBV30 with TRBJ2-7; TRBD2 matches at 12 bases. CDR3 length equals 15 residues. Germline V gene lookup returns CDR1 GTSNPN and CDR2 SVGIG (reference sequence). Trimming at V came to 1 base and at J to 6 bases, leaving 7 bases not matched to a gene. The CDR3, as DNA: TGTGCCTGGAGTGCCCTCGGACTAGCGGGACGCGAGCAGTACTTC. Translating gives CAWSALGLAGREQYF.

The V and J genes are TRBV19 and TRBJ1-2, with D possibly being TRBD1 (5 bases). The CDR3 sequence is 16 residues long. Deletions cut 0 bases from V and 2 bases from J, with 13 bases between. Germline V CDR1 and CDR2: LNHDA, SQIVND (reference sequence). CDR3 protein: CASSIDDSYYNYGYTF. DNA of the CDR3: TGTGCCAGTAGTATAGACGACAGCTACTACAACTATGGCTACACCTTC.

This chain uses TRBV19 with TRBJ2-1; no clear D. This CDR3 has 12 residues. V was shortened by 5 bases and J by 4 bases, with 6 bases between the two germline ends. CDR1 is LNHDA and CDR2 is SQIVND in the germline V gene (reference sequence). CDR3 DNA: TGTGCCAGTAGTGAACAGTACAATGAGCAGTTCTTC. Translating it yields CASSEQYNEQFF.

This chain joins TRBV7-3 and TRBJ1-1; tentatively, D is TRBD1 (5 bases). This CDR3 is built from 15 residues. The V gene's germline CDR1 is SGHTA and CDR2 FQGTGA. With 6 bases removed from V and 5 bases from J, the gap between germline ends came to 19 bases. CDR3 sequence: CASSPGIGTETEAFF. CDR3 DNA: TGTGCCAGCAGTCCTGGGATAGGGACGGAAACTGAAGCTTTCTTT.

The J gene is TRBJ2-2, the V gene TRBV6-5; possible D gene TRBD1, 6 bases. The germline V gene has CDR1 MNHEY and CDR2 SVGAGI. There are 14 residues in the CDR3. With 7 bases removed from V and 1 base from J, the gap between germline ends came to 10 bases. The CDR3 is CASTLDRNTGELFF. CDR3 in DNA: TGTGCCAGCACCTTGGACAGGAACACCGGGGAGCTGTTTTTT.

This chain connects TRBV6-6 to TRBJ2-7; 9 positions match TRBD1. Germline CDR1 reads MNHNY; CDR2 reads SVGAGI (reference sequence). CDR3 length: 18 residues. The V gene end was trimmed by 5 bases and the J gene end by 0 bases; junction bases not matched to a gene: 14. CDR3 loop: CASSRRGTGQVSSYEQYF. Here the CDR3 DNA reads TGTGCCAGCAGTCGAAGAGGGACAGGGCAAGTTAGCTCCTACGAGCAGTACTTC.

As regards this clone: The sample contains more than one DNA sequence encoding this CDR3. This chain uses TRBV5-1 with TRBJ1-2; no reliable D call. The germline CDR1 and CDR2 sequences are SGHRS and YFSETQ. The germline V and J ends were trimmed by 0 bases and 4 bases, with 10 bases remaining between them. The CDR3 has 14 amino acids. The CDR3 DNA follows: TGCGCCAGCAGCTTGGGTTCAGGCGGCTATGGCTACACCTTC. Protein: CASSLGSGGYGYTF.

The chain combines TRBV27 with TRBJ2-5; 7 nucleotides line up with TRBD2. Germline V gene data show CDR1 as MNHEY and CDR2 as SMNVEV (reference sequence). The CDR3 spans 13 residues. With 5 bases clipped from V and 5 bases from J, the junction kept 5 bases outside the gene matches. This CDR3 reads CASSPTLAETQYF. Here the CDR3 DNA reads TGTGCCAGCAGTCCAACACTAGCGGAGACCCAGTACTTC.

V gene TRBV9 combines with J gene TRBJ1-1; maybe TRBD1 (5 bases). The germline V gene has CDR1 SGDLS and CDR2 YYNGEE. The CDR3 covers 15 residues. V shed 0 bases and J shed 3 bases, with 12 bases lying between them. This CDR3 reads CASSVAEGLDTEAFF. In DNA form, the CDR3 reads TGTGCCAGCAGCGTAGCAGAGGGACTGGACACTGAAGCTTTCTTT.

This clone was seen once. The chain carries TRBV7-6 and TRBJ1-6; TRBD1 aligns across 7 bases. Germline lookup yields CDR1 SGHVS and CDR2 FNYEAQ. Losses at the gene ends were 4 bases for V and 6 bases for J; bases not matched to a gene: 3. The CDR3 loop spans 14 amino acids. The CDR3 region is CASSYRQGNSPLHF. CDR3 DNA sequence: TGTGCCAGCAGCTACCGACAGGGTAATTCACCCCTCCACTTT.

CDR3 bases: TGTGCCAGCAGCTGGGGCGGCGGGACAGGCTTCTCTGGGGCCAACGTCCTGACTTTC. Its protein is CASSWGGGTGFSGANVLTF. The chain joins TRBV5-4 to TRBJ2-6; 8 bases fit TRBD1. V lost 3 bases to trimming and J lost 0 bases; unmatched junction nucleotides: 11. CDR1 and CDR2 from the germline V gene are SGHNT and YYREEE (reference sequence). This CDR3 has 19 amino acids. Variable domain in full (rest from reference TRBV5-4 and TRBJ2-6): ETGVTQSPTHLIKTRGQQVTLRCSSQSGHNTVSWYQQALGQGPQFIFQYYREEENGRGNFPPRFSGLQFPNYSSELNVNALELDDSALYLCASSWGGGTGFSGANVLTFGAGSRLTVL.

This clone was observed once. This chain connects TRBV10-2 to TRBJ2-6; 8 nucleotides line up with TRBD1. The germline V gene encodes CDR1 WSHSY and CDR2 SAAADI. V shed 6 bases, J shed 4 bases, and the junction held 5 bases outside the gene matches. The CDR3 covers 15 residues. DNA for the CDR3: TGCGCCAGCAGCTGGACAGGGCGCGGGGCCAACGTCCTGACTTTC. It encodes CASSWTGRGANVLTF.

The rearrangement uses TRBV24-1 and TRBJ1-2, with a weak D call TRBD1 (6 bases). The germline V gene encodes CDR1 KGHDR and CDR2 SFDVKD. Trimming removed 4 bases from V and 5 bases from J, with 10 bases in between. This CDR3 region has 13 residues. The CDR3 nucleotides are TGTGCCACCAGTGAACAGGGAACTTATGGCTACACCTTC. As protein: CATSEQGTYGYTF.